This TCR beta chain was retrieved from a study of T cell responses to AZD1222 COVID-19 vaccine. Deletions cut 2 bases from V and 8 bases from J, with 14 bases between. The CDR3 runs to 14 residues. The germline V gene encodes CDR1 SGHDT and CDR2 YYEEEE. Measured with immunoSEQ multiplex PCR; TCRdb has only the in-frame clones, and not every one. Here the sample spans over 110,000 clones, roughly nine tenths being singletons. As to this clone: Its target is unknown.

Study-wide findings and caveats: Donor demographics were predominantly white British with a female majority; clonal diversity may be underestimated. Spike-specific TCR breadth rose after two AZD1222 doses, and depth rose as well. Nearly half of spike-specific TCRs reportedly target unmutated variant regions. Repertoire sampling occurred only after the peak T cell response.

The clonotype comes from an adult in good health. The genes are TRBV5-6 and TRBJ2-1; D is tentatively TRBD1 or TRBD2 (6 bases each). The sample here was peripheral blood, taken on day 0 of AZD1222 vaccination. CDR3 in amino acids: CASSFLPGADEQFF. The CDR3 nucleotides read TGTGCCAGCAGCTTTTTACCGGGGGCTGATGAGCAGTTCTTC.